Included here is one T cell receptor beta chain sequence, with context. The data originate from a study of preoperative IRX-2 immunotherapy in early breast cancer. The length of the CDR3 is 14 residues. The ends were cut back, 11 bases at V and 5 bases at J, with 21 bases in the middle. Germline-derived CDR1 and CDR2 are MNHGY and SAAAGT. Assay: immunoSEQ multiplex PCR; the TCRdb copy retains only in-frame clones and omits some. The sample has about 7,700 clones; more than 75% are singletons. The treatment denotes: preoperative locoregional IRX-2 cytokine immunotherapy. The V and J genes are TRBV6-8 and TRBJ1-1; D is uncertain. The source is a human donor with breast cancer. Source: tumor tissue, taken after IRX-2 immunotherapy. The CDR3 protein is CAAHPFGERTEAFF. CDR3 DNA: TGTGCCGCTCACCCCTTCGGGGAGAGAACTGAAGCTTTCTTT.